Sequencing of this T cell receptor (beta chain) was carried out in a study of T cell repertoires in cytomegalovirus infection. This CDR3 is 18 amino acids long. The germline gives CDR1 SGHVS, CDR2 FQNEAQ. The V end lost 1 base, the J end lost 1 base, and 17 bases lay between the germline ends. Via MiXCR, TCRdb re-called the reads, giving one row per CDR3 protein. This table holds about 180,000 distinct CDR3 sequences, 15% to 20% found once. Sequenced: CD8+ T cells from PBMCs. V and J are TRBV7-8 and TRBJ1-5; D may be TRBD1 (5 bases). The sequence derives from a human donor in good health (CMV status not recorded). Some clones in this sample may be carry-over from other donors' samples. The DNA of the CDR3 is TGTGCCAGCAGCTTAGTGGAAGCTGGGGGAATGAGCAATCAGCCCCAGCATTTT. Its protein product is CASSLVEAGGMSNQPQHF.